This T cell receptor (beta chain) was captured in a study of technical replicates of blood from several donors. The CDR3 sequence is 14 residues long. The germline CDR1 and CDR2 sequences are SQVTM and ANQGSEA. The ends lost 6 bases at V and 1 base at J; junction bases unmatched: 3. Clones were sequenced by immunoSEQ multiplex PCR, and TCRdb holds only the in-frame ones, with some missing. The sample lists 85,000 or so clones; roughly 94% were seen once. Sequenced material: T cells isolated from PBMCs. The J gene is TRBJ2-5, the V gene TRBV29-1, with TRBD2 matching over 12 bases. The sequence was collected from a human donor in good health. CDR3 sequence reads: CSVPGLAGQETQYF. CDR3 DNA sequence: TGCAGCGTCCCGGGACTAGCGGGCCAAGAGACCCAGTACTTC.